Each of the 27 T cell receptor beta chains below was sequenced from the same sample in a study of T cell repertoires and Cas9 in healthy adults. Some clones are missing from TCRdb's copy, which holds only in-frame ones; the method was immunoSEQ multiplex PCR. The table shows about 15,000 clones, with roughly 87% occurring only once. The sequenced material came from Tregs (CD4+, CD25+, CD127-, CD137-, CD154-) from PBMCs; culture status not recorded. The origin of the receptors is a human donor in good health.

The rearrangement uses TRBV11-2 and TRBJ2-6; 10 nucleotides line up with TRBD2. The V and J ends lost 1 base and 0 bases, in that order; junction bases with no gene match: 0. Germline assignment: CDR1 SGHAT and CDR2 FQNNGV. The CDR3 spans 17 residues. The CDR3 DNA follows: TGTGCCAGCAGCTTAGGGACTAGCGGCTCTGGGGCCAACGTCCTGACTTTC. It encodes CASSLGTSGSGANVLTF.

The chain uses TRBV28 and TRBJ1-2, with TRBD1 matching 9 bases. The CDR3 length is 15 residues. Trimming took 6 bases from V and 2 from J; bases not matched to a gene: 7. The V gene's germline CDR1 is MDHEN and CDR2 SYDVKM. The CDR3 loop reads CASRRPGQGNYGYTF. The CDR3, as DNA: TGTGCCAGCAGGCGCCCGGGACAGGGAAACTATGGCTACACCTTC.

V and J are TRBV7-2 and TRBJ1-1; D might be TRBD1 (6 bases). The CDR3 spans 14 residues. Germline lookup yields CDR1 SGHTA and CDR2 FQGNSA. The germline V and J ends were trimmed by 5 bases and 5 bases, with 15 bases remaining between them. The CDR3 sequence: CASSATGLPTEAFF. CDR3 coding DNA: TGTGCCAGCAGCGCGACAGGTCTGCCGACTGAAGCTTTCTTT. Supplemented by reference TRBV7-2 and TRBJ1-1, the full variable domain reads GAGVSQSPSNKVTEKGKDVELRCDPISGHTALYWYRQSLGQGLEFLIYFQGNSAPDKSGLPSDRFSAERTGGSVSTLTIQRTQQEDSAVYLCASSATGLPTEAFFGQGTRLTVV.

This chain joins TRBV6-6 and TRBJ1-2, with 7 bases aligning to TRBD1. After removal of 11 bases from V and 5 bases from J, the junction contained 11 bases not matched to a gene. The germline V gene has CDR1 MNHNY and CDR2 SVGAGI (reference sequence). This CDR3 region has 13 residues. CDR3 in amino acids: CAGYRQGGYGYTF. CDR3 bases: TGTGCCGGATACCGACAGGGCGGATATGGCTACACCTTC.

This chain joins TRBV11-2 and TRBJ1-5; D is unresolved. Per the germline V gene, CDR1 is SGHAT and CDR2 is FQNNGV. The CDR3 has 13 amino acids. Trimming removed 0 bases from V and 7 bases from J, with 7 bases in between. This CDR3 is CASSLEVGQPQHF. The CDR3 DNA follows: TGTGCCAGCAGCTTAGAGGTAGGCCAGCCCCAGCATTTT.

J is TRBJ1-1 and V is TRBV18; D remains ambiguous. This CDR3 has 16 amino acids. Germline CDR1 KGHSH, CDR2 LQKENI. V lost 1 base and J 2 bases, leaving 14 bases between the germline ends. Here the CDR3 DNA reads TGTGCCAGCTCACCACTGCGGGGTACTTCTAACACTGAAGCTTTCTTT. Translation gives CASSPLRGTSNTEAFF.

This rearrangement joins TRBV9 to TRBJ2-3; 8 bases are a match to TRBD1. CDR1 is SGDLS and CDR2 is YYNGEE in the germline V gene. There are 13 residues in the CDR3. The ends lost 7 bases at V and 4 bases at J; junction bases unmatched: 5. The chain's CDR3 is CASGSGGPDTQYF. CDR3 coding DNA: TGTGCCAGCGGATCAGGGGGCCCAGATACGCAGTATTTT.

The gene calls are TRBV27 and TRBJ1-6; D is unresolved. Germline V CDR1 and CDR2: MNHEY, SMNVEV (reference sequence). CDR3 length equals 16 residues. The ends were cut back, 1 base at V and 0 bases at J, with 7 bases in the middle. The CDR3 loop is CASSLWVDSYNSPLHF. CDR3 sequence (DNA): TGTGCCAGCAGTTTATGGGTTGACTCCTATAATTCACCCCTCCACTTT.

The V gene is TRBV5-1, the J gene TRBJ2-1, with 7 positions matching TRBD2. Germline lookup yields CDR1 SGHRS and CDR2 YFSETQ. This CDR3 comprises 14 residues. V was pared by 7 bases and J by 3 bases, with 7 bases of the junction left unmatched. CDR3 nucleotides: TGCGCCAGCTCGCCGACTAGCAGCTACAATGAGCAGTTCTTC. It translates to CASSPTSSYNEQFF.

In its sample, this clone was seen once. CDR3 bases: TGCGCCAGCAGCTTGGCCGGCGGCATGGAGCAGTTCTTC. Protein product: CASSLAGGMEQFF. The V and J genes are TRBV5-1 and TRBJ2-1; D is uncertain. V dropped 0 bases and J dropped 10 bases, with 11 bases sitting between them. The CDR3 length is 13 residues. Looked up from germline, CDR1 is SGHRS and CDR2 is YFSETQ.

DNA for the CDR3: TGTGCCAGCAGGGGGAAGGACGAAAAACTGTTTTTT. Protein sequence: CASRGKDEKLFF. The chain joins TRBV5-8 to TRBJ1-4; D call uncertain. Trimming cost V 5 bases and J 8 bases, with 10 bases left between them. The CDR3 runs 12 residues. Germline V gene data show CDR1 as SGHTS and CDR2 as YDEGEE. Full variable domain (remainder filled in from reference TRBV5-8 and TRBJ1-4): EAGVTQSPTHLIKTRGQQATLRCSPISGHTSVYWYQQALGLGLQFLLWYDEGEERNRGNFPPRFSGRQFPNYSSELNVNALELEDSALYLCASRGKDEKLFFGSGTQLSVL.

The CDR3 protein is CAWSVFLADYNYGYTF. In DNA form, the CDR3 reads TGTGCCTGGAGTGTATTTTTAGCCGATTATAACTATGGCTACACCTTC. V gene TRBV30 combines with J gene TRBJ1-2; D gene ambiguous. Germline CDR1 GTSNPN, CDR2 SVGIG (reference sequence). V was shortened by 0 bases and J by 1 base, with 15 bases between the two germline ends. The CDR3 totals 16 residues. Based on the CDR3 plus reference TRBV30 and TRBJ1-2, the full variable domain is SQTIHQWPATLVQPVGSPLSLECTVEGTSNPNLYWYRQAAGRGLQLLFYSVGIGQISSEVPQNLSASRPQDRQFILSSKKLLLSDSGFYLCAWSVFLADYNYGYTFGSGTRLTVV.

CDR3 loop: CASSTLGKLFF. CDR3 in DNA: TGTGCCAGCAGCACTTTGGGAAAACTGTTTTTT. V and J are TRBV5-5 and TRBJ1-4, with D unclear. The CDR3 extends over 11 amino acids. V was clipped by 4 bases and J by 10 bases, with 8 bases between them. Germline V gene lookup returns CDR1 SGHKS and CDR2 YYEKEE (reference sequence).

V is TRBV5-6 and J is TRBJ2-1, with TRBD1 identical over 11 bases. V dropped 3 bases and J dropped 9; count of bases not matched to a gene: 8. CDR3 length equals 15 residues. From germline, CDR1 is SGHDT and CDR2 YYEEEE. In nucleotides, the CDR3 is TGTGCCAGCAGCTCGGTGGGACAGGGGGGAGGTGAGCAGTTCTTC. It yields the protein CASSSVGQGGGEQFF.

This clone was found once. This chain links TRBV11-2 with TRBJ1-2, with D unclear. V was shortened by 6 bases and J by 3 bases, with 11 bases between the two germline ends. The germline V gene encodes CDR1 SGHAT and CDR2 FQNNGV. There are 13 residues in the CDR3. The CDR3: CASSYTAYYGYTF. DNA of the CDR3: TGTGCCAGCAGTTATACAGCTTACTATGGCTACACCTTC. Full variable domain (remainder filled in from reference TRBV11-2 and TRBJ1-2): EAGVAQSPRYKIIEKRQSVAFWCNPISGHATLYWYQQILGQGPKLLIQFQNNGVVDDSQLPKDRFSAERLKGVDSTLKIQPAKLEDSAVYLCASSYTAYYGYTFGSGTRLTVV.

The V and J genes are TRBV5-5 and TRBJ2-7, with 14 bases lining up with TRBD2. The length of the CDR3 is 18 residues. J was trimmed by 3 bases and V by 3 bases; bases with no gene match: 11. From germline, CDR1 is SGHKS and CDR2 YYEKEE (reference sequence). The CDR3, as DNA: TGTGCCAGCAGCTCGTCTCCGGGACTAGCGGGGGATCACTACGAGCAGTACTTC. This encodes CASSSSPGLAGDHYEQYF.

The rearrangement joins TRBV19 to TRBJ1-2; D gene uncertain. This CDR3 spans 14 amino acids. Trimming took off 3 bases at V and 4 bases at J, with 12 bases between the two ends. Per germline, CDR1 LNHDA and CDR2 SQIVND (reference sequence). CDR3 DNA: TGTGCCAGTAGTATCCGGAACGGAGGCTATGGCTACACCTTC. This translates into CASSIRNGGYGYTF. Using reference TRBV19 and TRBJ1-2 for the parts outside the CDR3, the full variable domain is DGGITQSPKYLFRKEGQNVTLSCEQNLNHDAMYWYRQDPGQGLRLIYYSQIVNDFQKGDIAEGYSVSREKKESFPLTVTSAQKNPTAFYLCASSIRNGGYGYTFGSGTRLTVV.

V usage is TRBV7-2 and J usage is TRBJ1-3, with D unclear. The CDR3 covers 15 residues. The germline V gene encodes CDR1 SGHTA and CDR2 FQGNSA. V dropped 1 base and J dropped 0 bases, with 7 bases sitting between them. The CDR3 reads CASSLDLGSGNTIYF. As DNA, the CDR3 is TGTGCCAGCAGCTTAGACTTGGGCTCTGGAAACACCATATATTTT.

The DNA for the CDR3 is TGTGCCAGCAGCGTCCCGGGACAGGTCCGGCCCCAGCATTTT. Translated, it gives CASSVPGQVRPQHF. The rearrangement links TRBV6-6 to TRBJ1-5, with 8 positions matching TRBD1. CDR1 is MNHNY and CDR2 is SVGAGI in the germline V gene (reference sequence). This CDR3 contains 14 residues. V gave up 6 bases and J gave up 9 bases; unmatched junction bases: 10.

The chain uses TRBV11-3 and TRBJ2-2; 7 bases agree with TRBD2. The J segment lost 6 bases and the V segment lost 4 bases, leaving 5 bases of the junction unmatched. Germline loops: CDR1 SGHNT, CDR2 YENEEA. The CDR3 totals 14 residues. DNA of the CDR3: TGTGCCAGCAGCTCCGTTAGCGGGTCCGGGGAGCTGTTTTTT. Protein: CASSSVSGSGELFF.

The genes are TRBV7-2 and TRBJ2-5; weak D call: TRBD1 (5 bases). The germline V gene has CDR1 SGHTA and CDR2 FQGNSA. V shed 2 bases and J shed 2 bases, with 12 bases lying between them. This CDR3 has 15 amino acids. The CDR3: CASSLRAGSQETQYF. CDR3 coding DNA: TGTGCCAGCAGCTTACGCGCAGGGTCACAAGAGACCCAGTACTTC.

This clone was recorded a few times. This chain's CDR3 is CASSNLMNEQFF. The CDR3 DNA reads as TGTGCCAGCAGCAATCTAATGAATGAGCAGTTCTTC. The chain uses TRBV21-1 and TRBJ2-1; the D call TRBD2 from the table was never checked on the DNA. TRBV21-1 is listed as a pseudogene. The CDR3 sequence is 12 residues long.

The rearrangement uses TRBV5-1 and TRBJ2-1, with TRBD1 as a possible D gene (6 bases). V was clipped by 4 bases and J by 0 bases, with 8 bases between them. The CDR3 totals 14 residues. Germline V CDR1 and CDR2: SGHRS, YFSETQ. The CDR3 DNA sequence: TGCGCCAGCAGCCCGGGACACTCCTACAATGAGCAGTTCTTC. Its protein is CASSPGHSYNEQFF. Combining the CDR3 with reference TRBV5-1 and TRBJ2-1 gives the whole variable domain KAGVTQTPRYLIKTRGQQVTLSCSPISGHRSVSWYQQTPGQGLQFLFEYFSETQRNKGNFPGRFSGRQFSNSRSEMNVSTLELGDSALYLCASSPGHSYNEQFFGPGTRLTVL.

The chain is built from TRBV7-2 and TRBJ2-7, with unresolved D. Germline CDR1 is SGHTA and CDR2 is FQGNSA. The germline V and J ends were trimmed by 1 base and 2 bases, with 3 bases remaining between them. The CDR3 contains 12 residues. The CDR3 reads CASSLVPYEQYF. The CDR3 nucleotides read TGTGCCAGCAGCTTAGTCCCCTACGAGCAGTACTTC.

The rearrangement uses TRBV13 and TRBJ2-2; D assignment may be TRBD1 or TRBD2 (5 bases each). V was pared by 8 bases and J by 0 bases, with 13 bases between. The CDR3 loop spans 15 amino acids. Looked up from germline, CDR1 is PRHDT and CDR2 is FYEKMQ (reference sequence). CDR3 nucleotide sequence: TGTGCCAGCGGGAAATTGGGGGCGAACACCGGGGAGCTGTTTTTT. Protein sequence: CASGKLGANTGELFF.

This chain joins TRBV6-5 and TRBJ1-2, with D possibly matching TRBD1 (5 bases). Germline assignment: CDR1 MNHEY and CDR2 SVGAGI. The CDR3 consists of 15 residues. Trimming shortened V by 5 bases and J by 0 bases, and 13 bases separated the two germline ends. For the CDR3, the DNA is TGTGCCAGCAGTCCCCCGGCGGGGGCTAACTATGGCTACACCTTC. Amino acid sequence: CASSPPAGANYGYTF.

This clone was seen only once. The genes are TRBV7-6 and TRBJ2-1; TRBD1 matches at 10 bases. The CDR3 runs to 16 residues. The ends lost 1 base at V and 7 bases at J; junction bases unmatched: 7. Germline values: CDR1 SGHVS, CDR2 FNYEAQ. The CDR3 region has the DNA TGTGCCAGCAGCTTAGGAGGGACAGGGGTTCGGAATGAGCAGTTCTTC. Translating it yields CASSLGGTGVRNEQFF.